The present T cell receptor (beta chain) was sequenced within a study of monozygotic twins with cystic fibrosis. Study-wide results and limits: In 13 of 16 pairs, V gene usage was closest to the co-twin's. Monozygotic CF twin pairs shared significantly more nucleotide-identical clonotypes than unrelated CF individuals did.

On this clone itself: Its specificity is not known.

Trimming pared 3 bases from V and 13 bases from J, leaving 9 bases between. This CDR3 is 11 amino acids long. CDR1 and CDR2 from the germline V gene are MDHEN and SYDVKM. Data came from immunoSEQ multiplex PCR; TCRdb stores just in-frame clones and leaves some out. The data contain 30,000 to 35,000 clones, roughly 66% of them singletons. The gene calls are TRBV28 and TRBJ1-4; D may be TRBD1 (6 bases). The TCR originated in a girl under 18 with cystic fibrosis. The specimen was blood. CDR3 nucleotide sequence: TGTGCCAGCAGTTTGGGCAGGGGACTGTTTTTT. Its translation: CASSLGRGLFF.